A selection of T cell receptor beta chains follows, all from one sample in a study of immune reconstitution after stem cell transplant in scleroderma. TCRdb passed the RT-PCR reads through MiXCR, listing each CDR3 protein once. This sample has about 3,700 distinct CDR3 sequences; 4.5% to 7% occur once, and the top ten carry just over 15%. Sampling took place before or after autologous hematopoietic stem cell transplantation (not recorded which). The receptors derive from a female donor with systemic sclerosis. The CDR3 runs from the conserved cysteine through the conserved F or W. Each record gives: J gene, D gene, CDR3 length, clone size, V gene, CDR3 DNA, CDR3 protein. D genes are given only for firm matches. Not all rows give a size; the values are once, few, many and, for expanded clones, a class.

j_gene: TRBJ2-3
d_gene: NA
len: 13
abundance: medium-sized
v_gene: TRBV6-5
CDR3nt: TGTGCCAGCAGTTACGACTTCAAGAATACGCAGTATTTT
CDR3aa: CASSYDFKNTQYF

j_gene: TRBJ1-4
d_gene: NA
len: 15
abundance: medium-sized
v_gene: TRBV6-5
CDR3nt: TGTGCCAGCAGATTCACCCTCACAGCCAATGAAAAACTGTTTTTT
CDR3aa: CASRFTLTANEKLFF

j_gene: TRBJ1-4
d_gene: TRBD1
len: 16
abundance: medium-sized
v_gene: TRBV29-1
CDR3nt: TGCAGCGCCTACAAACCCCCGGGACAGGGGGGTGAAAAACTGTTTTTT
CDR3aa: CSAYKPPGQGGEKLFF

j_gene: TRBJ1-2
d_gene: TRBD1
len: 14
abundance: medium-sized
v_gene: TRBV5-1
CDR3nt: TGCGCCAGCAGCGTCGCCGGGACAGGGGATGGCTACACCTTC
CDR3aa: CASSVAGTGDGYTF

j_gene: TRBJ2-3
d_gene: NA
len: 10
abundance: medium-sized
v_gene: TRBV28
CDR3nt: TGTGCCACCACGGGGGATACGCAGTATTTT
CDR3aa: CATTGDTQYF

j_gene: TRBJ2-7
d_gene: NA
len: 11
abundance: NA
v_gene: TRBV7-2
CDR3nt: TGTGCCAGCAGCTTAATAGACGAGCAGTACTTC
CDR3aa: CASSLIDEQYF

j_gene: TRBJ1-2
d_gene: TRBD1
len: 16
abundance: large
v_gene: TRBV29-1
CDR3nt: TGCAGCGTTGATGGGGTTTTGGGGACAGGGAACTATGGCTACACCTTC
CDR3aa: CSVDGVLGTGNYGYTF

j_gene: TRBJ1-5
d_gene: NA
len: 14
abundance: medium-sized
v_gene: TRBV20-1
CDR3nt: TGCAGTGCTAAAGTTGCCGCCTTTAATCAGCCCCAGCATTTT
CDR3aa: CSAKVAAFNQPQHF

j_gene: TRBJ2-7
d_gene: TRBD2
len: 15
abundance: medium-sized
v_gene: TRBV6-5
CDR3nt: TGTGCCAGCAGTTACTCCCCTAGCGGGACCCTCCAGCAGTACTTC
CDR3aa: CASSYSPSGTLQQYF

j_gene: TRBJ1-1
d_gene: NA
len: 17
abundance: many
v_gene: TRBV3-1
CDR3nt: TGTGCCAGCAGCCCAGCAAGCGGGGGGCCTGGGGGCACTGAAGCTTTCTTT
CDR3aa: CASSPASGGPGGTEAFF

j_gene: TRBJ2-1
d_gene: TRBD2
len: 14
abundance: large
v_gene: TRBV29-1
CDR3nt: TGCAGCTCTGGACCAGCGGGGGGTCTTGATGAGCAGTTCTTC
CDR3aa: CSSGPAGGLDEQFF

j_gene: TRBJ2-1
d_gene: NA
len: 14
abundance: medium-sized
v_gene: TRBV7-2
CDR3nt: TGTGCCAGCAGCGACGGAGCCCTCATCAATGAGCAGTTCTTC
CDR3aa: CASSDGALINEQFF

j_gene: TRBJ2-1
d_gene: TRBD2
len: 21
abundance: many
v_gene: TRBV4-3
CDR3nt: TGCGCCAGCAGCCAATCCCCCGAACTAGCGGGAGGCTATGAATCGAGGAATGAGCAGTTCTTC
CDR3aa: CASSQSPELAGGYESRNEQFF

j_gene: TRBJ2-3
d_gene: NA
len: 15
abundance: medium-sized
v_gene: TRBV20-1
CDR3nt: TGCAGTGCTGGTAGTCACGGACTCTACACAGATACGCAGTATTTT
CDR3aa: CSAGSHGLYTDTQYF

j_gene: TRBJ2-3
d_gene: NA
len: 12
abundance: many
v_gene: TRBV7-2
CDR3nt: TGTGCCAGCAGCTTAAGCACAGATACGCAGTATTTT
CDR3aa: CASSLSTDTQYF

j_gene: TRBJ2-3
d_gene: NA
len: 14
abundance: medium-sized
v_gene: TRBV5-1
CDR3nt: TGCGCCAGCAGCTTGCGCCCAGGGGGGGATACGCAGTATTTT
CDR3aa: CASSLRPGGDTQYF

j_gene: TRBJ2-7
d_gene: NA
len: 11
abundance: many
v_gene: TRBV29-1
CDR3nt: TGCAGCGTTCAGGAGGGGTACGAGCAGTACTTC
CDR3aa: CSVQEGYEQYF

j_gene: TRBJ2-7
d_gene: NA
len: 13
abundance: medium-sized
v_gene: TRBV6-5
CDR3nt: TGTGCCAGCAGTTACCTTAACGGCCCCCCCAGGGACTTC
CDR3aa: CASSYLNGPPRDF

j_gene: TRBJ1-6
d_gene: NA
len: 13
abundance: medium-sized
v_gene: TRBV7-3
CDR3nt: TGTGCCAGCAGCCCTTCGAGGGCTTCACCCCTCCACTTT
CDR3aa: CASSPSRASPLHF

j_gene: TRBJ1-1
d_gene: NA
len: 14
abundance: medium-sized
v_gene: TRBV14
CDR3nt: TGTGCCAGCAGCCAGCGGGTTGGGGACACTGAAGCTTTCTTT
CDR3aa: CASSQRVGDTEAFF

j_gene: TRBJ2-3
d_gene: TRBD2
len: 16
abundance: medium-sized
v_gene: TRBV7-3
CDR3nt: TGTGCCAGCAGCCCCTGTCGGCGGGGGGACCGTTATACGCAGTATTTT
CDR3aa: CASSPCRRGDRYTQYF

j_gene: TRBJ2-1
d_gene: NA
len: 13
abundance: NA
v_gene: TRBV29-1
CDR3nt: TGCAGCGTCACACAGGGTGGGGGCGATGAGCAGTTCTTC
CDR3aa: CSVTQGGGDEQFF

j_gene: TRBJ1-5
d_gene: NA
len: 15
abundance: medium-sized
v_gene: TRBV20-1
CDR3nt: TGCAGTGCTAGGGTACCGGGTGGCCGCAATCAGCCCCAGCATTTT
CDR3aa: CSARVPGGRNQPQHF

j_gene: TRBJ2-7
d_gene: NA
len: 14
abundance: many
v_gene: TRBV18
CDR3nt: TGTGCCAGCTCGGTAGGGCAGGGGTTATACGAGCAGTACTTC
CDR3aa: CASSVGQGLYEQYF

j_gene: TRBJ1-2
d_gene: NA
len: 14
abundance: medium-sized
v_gene: TRBV20-1
CDR3nt: TGCAGTGCTACCCAGGGAAAAGGGGTCTATGGCTACACCTTC
CDR3aa: CSATQGKGVYGYTF

j_gene: TRBJ1-1
d_gene: NA
len: 13
abundance: medium-sized
v_gene: TRBV29-1
CDR3nt: TGCAGCGTTGGTTTCCGGGTACCGACTGAAGCTTTCTTT
CDR3aa: CSVGFRVPTEAFF

j_gene: TRBJ2-7
d_gene: TRBD2
len: 14
abundance: large
v_gene: TRBV28
CDR3nt: TGTGCCAGCACCCTTAGCGGGGACTCCTACGAGCAGTACTTC
CDR3aa: CASTLSGDSYEQYF

j_gene: TRBJ1-1
d_gene: NA
len: 15
abundance: medium-sized
v_gene: TRBV5-1
CDR3nt: TGCGCCAGCAGCCTGACAGCGTATGAAAACACTGAAGCTTTCTTT
CDR3aa: CASSLTAYENTEAFF

j_gene: TRBJ2-7
d_gene: NA
len: 15
abundance: medium-sized
v_gene: TRBV7-8
CDR3nt: TGTGCCAGCAGTAAACCCCCGGTCGGGGACTACGAGCAGTACTTC
CDR3aa: CASSKPPVGDYEQYF

j_gene: TRBJ2-1
d_gene: NA
len: 13
abundance: medium-sized
v_gene: TRBV7-8
CDR3nt: TGTGCCAGCAGCTTGGCCCAGGACAATGAGCAGTTCTTC
CDR3aa: CASSLAQDNEQFF

j_gene: TRBJ2-5
d_gene: TRBD1
len: 14
abundance: medium-sized
v_gene: TRBV20-1
CDR3nt: TGCAGTGCTAGTGGGACAGGGAATCAAGAGACCCAGTACTTC
CDR3aa: CSASGTGNQETQYF

j_gene: TRBJ2-7
d_gene: NA
len: 19
abundance: few
v_gene: TRBV18
CDR3nt: TGTGCCAGCTCACCACCCTTAATATTAACAATTGCGGGGCCCTACGAGCAGTACTTC
CDR3aa: CASSPPLILTIAGPYEQYF

j_gene: TRBJ1-1
d_gene: TRBD1
len: 15
abundance: medium-sized
v_gene: TRBV5-1
CDR3nt: TGCGCCAGCAGCTTGGATTTACAGGGGGGCACTGAAGCTTTCTTT
CDR3aa: CASSLDLQGGTEAFF

j_gene: TRBJ2-1
d_gene: NA
len: 14
abundance: many
v_gene: TRBV28
CDR3nt: TGTGCCAGCAGTTTATCCGGGCCTTACAATGAGCAGTTCTTC
CDR3aa: CASSLSGPYNEQFF

j_gene: TRBJ2-1
d_gene: TRBD2
len: 12
abundance: many
v_gene: TRBV27
CDR3nt: TGTGCCAGCAGTCCAGCGGGGACTGAGCAGTTCTTC
CDR3aa: CASSPAGTEQFF

j_gene: TRBJ2-2
d_gene: NA
len: 11
abundance: medium-sized
v_gene: TRBV12-3/TRBV12-4
CDR3nt: TGTGCCAGCAGTTTCACCGGGGAGCTGTTTTTT
CDR3aa: CASSFTGELFF

j_gene: TRBJ2-7
d_gene: NA
len: 14
abundance: NA
v_gene: TRBV5-4
CDR3nt: TGTGCCAGCAGCTTAAGCGGAAGTTACTACGAGCAGTACTTC
CDR3aa: CASSLSGSYYEQYF

j_gene: TRBJ1-2
d_gene: NA
len: 13
abundance: many
v_gene: TRBV13
CDR3nt: TGTGCCAGCAGCTTAGACCCGAGGTATGGCTACACCTTC
CDR3aa: CASSLDPRYGYTF

j_gene: TRBJ2-3
d_gene: NA
len: 13
abundance: medium-sized
v_gene: TRBV10-1
CDR3nt: TGCGCCAGCAGTGAGTCCGCCACAGATACGCAGTATTTT
CDR3aa: CASSESATDTQYF

j_gene: TRBJ1-4
d_gene: NA
len: 13
abundance: medium-sized
v_gene: TRBV29-1
CDR3nt: TGCAGCGTTGTCGGGCGGGTTGGTGAAAAACTGTTTTTT
CDR3aa: CSVVGRVGEKLFF

j_gene: TRBJ2-2
d_gene: TRBD2
len: 17
abundance: medium-sized
v_gene: TRBV3-1
CDR3nt: TGTGCCAGCAGCCGTGGACTAGCGGGAAAAAACACCGGGGAGCTGTTTTTT
CDR3aa: CASSRGLAGKNTGELFF

j_gene: TRBJ2-1
d_gene: NA
len: 14
abundance: many
v_gene: TRBV14
CDR3nt: TGTGCCAGCAGCGTGACCGGTCTTTACAATGAGCAGTTCTTC
CDR3aa: CASSVTGLYNEQFF

j_gene: TRBJ2-7
d_gene: NA
len: 13
abundance: NA
v_gene: TRBV29-1
CDR3nt: TGCAGCGTTGGAGGAGTACAAACCTACGAGCAGTACTTC
CDR3aa: CSVGGVQTYEQYF

j_gene: TRBJ2-3
d_gene: NA
len: 14
abundance: many
v_gene: TRBV11-2
CDR3nt: TGTGCCAGCAGCTTAGATCCCCTCCCTGATACGCAGTATTTT
CDR3aa: CASSLDPLPDTQYF

j_gene: TRBJ2-3
d_gene: NA
len: 15
abundance: medium-sized
v_gene: TRBV6-5
CDR3nt: TGTGCCAGCAGTTACTCGATCAGGCACCGAGATACGCAGTATTTT
CDR3aa: CASSYSIRHRDTQYF

j_gene: TRBJ2-7
d_gene: TRBD1
len: 12
abundance: medium-sized
v_gene: TRBV7-8
CDR3nt: TGTGCCAGCAGCTACGACAGGGTCGAGCAGTACTTC
CDR3aa: CASSYDRVEQYF

j_gene: TRBJ2-1
d_gene: NA
len: 17
abundance: medium-sized
v_gene: TRBV2
CDR3nt: TGTGCCAGCAGTGAAATGGCCACAGGACTCTCCTACAATGAGCAGTTCTTC
CDR3aa: CASSEMATGLSYNEQFF

j_gene: TRBJ1-5
d_gene: TRBD1
len: 17
abundance: large
v_gene: TRBV6-5
CDR3nt: TGTGCCAGCAGTCCGGGACAGGGAGGATTTAGCAATCAGCCCCAGCATTTT
CDR3aa: CASSPGQGGFSNQPQHF

j_gene: TRBJ1-1
d_gene: NA
len: 13
abundance: medium-sized
v_gene: TRBV18
CDR3nt: TGTGCCAGCTCATTGGGGAAGAACACTGAAGCTTTCTTT
CDR3aa: CASSLGKNTEAFF

j_gene: TRBJ2-5
d_gene: TRBD2
len: 16
abundance: medium-sized
v_gene: TRBV24-1
CDR3nt: TGTGCCACCAGTGATATAACTAGCGGCAACGGGGAAACCCAGTACTTC
CDR3aa: CATSDITSGNGETQYF

j_gene: TRBJ2-1
d_gene: NA
len: 11
abundance: medium-sized
v_gene: TRBV20-1
CDR3nt: TGCAGACGGGACTTCTACAATGAGCAGTTCTTC
CDR3aa: CRRDFYNEQFF

j_gene: TRBJ2-4
d_gene: NA
len: 13
abundance: medium-sized
v_gene: TRBV7-7
CDR3nt: TGTGCTAGCAGCTTAGGGCAGGGAGGCATTCAGTACTTC
CDR3aa: CASSLGQGGIQYF

j_gene: TRBJ2-3
d_gene: NA
len: 15
abundance: medium-sized
v_gene: TRBV4-3
CDR3nt: TGCGCCAGCAGCCAATTACACTCCAGCACAGATACGCAGTATTTT
CDR3aa: CASSQLHSSTDTQYF

j_gene: TRBJ2-7
d_gene: NA
len: 15
abundance: medium-sized
v_gene: TRBV6-2/TRBV6-3
CDR3nt: TGTGCCAGCAGTTGGGCCGGGACAAGGGGCGACGAGCAGTACTTC
CDR3aa: CASSWAGTRGDEQYF

j_gene: TRBJ2-1
d_gene: NA
len: 17
abundance: medium-sized
v_gene: TRBV7-6
CDR3nt: TGTGCCAGCACCCCGTTCCAGAAGTGGGGGGCCTACAATGAGCAGTTCTTC
CDR3aa: CASTPFQKWGAYNEQFF

j_gene: TRBJ1-1
d_gene: TRBD1
len: 15
abundance: NA
v_gene: TRBV20-1
CDR3nt: TGCAGTGCAGCGCCCGGCGACAGGGCGAACACTGAAGCTTTCTTT
CDR3aa: CSAAPGDRANTEAFF